The 15 T cell receptor beta chains presented below share a single source sample, sequenced in a study of shared clonotypes between healthy human individuals (TCRdb year 2020). The receptor library was made with the immunoSEQ multiplex PCR assay. TCRdb stores this immuneACCESS table with in-frame sequences only. Part of the clones is absent; in the studies checked, under half of the shortfall reflects unresolved V genes, and no reason is known for the rest. This sample comprises hundreds of thousands of clones, 90% to 96% of them detected only once. The ten most abundant clones make up 0.06% of the sample. Input material: naive CD4+ T cells sorted from blood. The cell subset or site label, as the study defines it: CD45RA+ positively selected. Receptor source: a woman aged 30 to 39 in good health.

The chain uses TRBV7-8 and TRBJ1-2; no clear D gene. The germline V and J ends were trimmed by 2 bases and 0 bases, with 4 bases remaining between them. This CDR3 is 13 amino acids long. Germline V lookup: CDR1 SGHVS, CDR2 FQNEAQ. The CDR3 nucleotides read TGTGCCAGCAGCTTACTACCTAACTATGGCTACACCTTC. This translates into CASSLLPNYGYTF.

This chain links TRBV4-1 with TRBJ2-3; perhaps TRBD1 as D (6 bases). V dropped 0 bases and J dropped 2 bases, with 15 bases sitting between them. The germline V gene has CDR1 MGHRA and CDR2 YSYEKL. CDR3 size: 17 residues. The chain's CDR3 is CASSQDKGDRHTDTQYF. The CDR3, as DNA: TGCGCCAGCAGCCAAGATAAGGGGGACCGTCACACAGATACGCAGTATTTT.

On this clone itself: Other DNA variants within this sample encode the same CDR3. The genes are TRBV18 and TRBJ2-7, with 8 bases lining up with TRBD1. The CDR3 extends over 14 amino acids. Looked up from germline, CDR1 is KGHSH and CDR2 is LQKENI. V trimming: 3 bases; J trimming: 5 bases; junction bases outside the gene matches: 6. The CDR3 protein is CASSPGQGIHEQYF. CDR3 DNA sequence: TGTGCCAGCTCACCTGGACAGGGTATCCACGAGCAGTACTTC.

The chain joins TRBV7-9 to TRBJ1-5; D call uncertain. The CDR3 contains 12 residues. V gave up 2 bases and J gave up 7 bases, with 6 bases separating them. CDR1 and CDR2 (germline): SEHNR, FQNEAQ (reference sequence). The DNA of the CDR3 is TGTGCCAGCAGCTTATTGGGACAGCCCCAGCATTTT. Amino acid sequence: CASSLLGQPQHF.

This chain links TRBV6-1 with TRBJ1-1; 9 nucleotides line up with TRBD1. The V gene end was trimmed by 6 bases and the J gene end by 3 bases; junction bases not matched to a gene: 8. From germline, CDR1 is MNHNS and CDR2 SASEGT. The CDR3 is 15 amino acids. CDR3 protein: CASRPGTGWDTEAFF. For the CDR3, the DNA is TGTGCCAGCAGACCGGGGACAGGGTGGGACACTGAAGCTTTCTTT.

The chain uses TRBV19 and TRBJ1-4; 8 nucleotides agree with TRBD1. J was trimmed by 0 bases and V by 6 bases; bases with no gene match: 9. Germline V gives CDR1 LNHDA, CDR2 SQIVND (reference sequence). The CDR3 extends over 17 amino acids. CDR3 sequence: CASSTGQGRTTNEKLFF. The CDR3 nucleotides read TGTGCCAGTAGCACCGGACAGGGCAGAACAACTAATGAAAAACTGTTTTTT.

The chain links TRBV10-1 to TRBJ2-5; TRBD1 is a possible D gene (5 bases). There are 13 residues in the CDR3. V dropped 2 bases and J dropped 2 bases, with 6 bases sitting between them. Germline CDR1 and CDR2: WNHNN and SYGVQD (reference sequence). CDR3 residues: CASSERTQETQYF. CDR3 nucleotides: TGCGCCAGCAGTGAGAGGACACAAGAGACCCAGTACTTC.

The chain uses TRBV19 and TRBJ2-7, with D tentatively TRBD2 (5 bases). The CDR3 length is 13 residues. V was pared by 4 bases and J by 3 bases, with 10 bases between. Germline lookup yields CDR1 LNHDA and CDR2 SQIVND (reference sequence). DNA for the CDR3: TGTGCCAGTAGTAGAGGGATCAACTACGAGCAGTACTTC. Translated, it gives CASSRGINYEQYF.

The chain carries TRBV5-4 and TRBJ2-7; the D is unclear. Germline assignment: CDR1 SGHNT and CDR2 YYREEE (reference sequence). V lost 4 bases and J lost 4, with 15 bases in between. This CDR3 spans 14 amino acids. CDR3 loop: CASSLQVIPYEQYF. In DNA, the CDR3 is TGTGCCAGCAGCCTGCAGGTCATACCTTACGAGCAGTACTTC.

This rearrangement joins TRBV9 to TRBJ2-5, with 9 nucleotides matching TRBD1. Gene TRBJ2-7 matches the end of the DNA better, so the J call may be wrong. CDR3 length: 15 amino acids. In germline, CDR1 is SGDLS, CDR2 YYNGEE. The CDR3 is CASSPRDRVTYEQYF. CDR3 nucleotides: TGTGCCAGCAGCCCCCGGGACAGGGTCACCTACGAGCAGTACTTC.

Only one count was recorded for this clone. V and J are TRBV5-1 and TRBJ2-2; D is unresolved. CDR3 length: 15 residues. Deletions cut 0 bases from V and 2 bases from J, with 8 bases between. In germline, CDR1 is SGHRS, CDR2 YFSETQ. The CDR3 loop reads CASSLALSNTGELFF. As DNA, the CDR3 is TGCGCCAGCAGCTTGGCATTATCCAACACCGGGGAGCTGTTTTTT.

This clone was recorded a few times. The chain links TRBV21-1 to TRBJ2-7; the tabulated D call, TRBD1, remains unverified against the DNA. TRBV21-1 is marked as a pseudogene. This CDR3 contains 16 residues. Here the CDR3 reads CASREGWDREAYEQYF. For the CDR3, the DNA is TGTGCCAGCAGAGAGGGGTGGGACAGGGAAGCCTACGAGCAGTACTTC.

J is TRBJ2-3 and V is TRBV5-1; 12 nucleotides line up with TRBD2. Germline loops: CDR1 SGHRS, CDR2 YFSETQ. With 0 bases clipped from V and 4 bases from J, the junction kept 3 bases outside the gene matches. The CDR3 is made up of 16 amino acids. The CDR3 DNA sequence: TGCGCCAGCAGCTTGGGACTAGCGGGAGAGGCAGATACGCAGTATTTT. Translating it yields CASSLGLAGEADTQYF. The full variable domain, its missing parts supplied by reference TRBV5-1 and TRBJ2-3, is KAGVTQTPRYLIKTRGQQVTLSCSPISGHRSVSWYQQTPGQGLQFLFEYFSETQRNKGNFPGRFSGRQFSNSRSEMNVSTLELGDSALYLCASSLGLAGEADTQYFGPGTRLTVL.

V and J are TRBV4-2 and TRBJ2-2; TRBD2 matches at 12 bases. V was clipped by 1 base and J by 0 bases; unmatched bases: 0. CDR3 length: 17 amino acids. Per the germline V gene, CDR1 is LGHNA and CDR2 is YNFKEQ. This CDR3 is CASSQGTSGANTGELFF. CDR3 in DNA: TGTGCCAGCAGCCAAGGGACTAGCGGGGCGAACACCGGGGAGCTGTTTTTT.

The chain employs TRBV7-9 and TRBJ2-5, with a tentative D call TRBD2 (5 bases). Per the germline V gene, CDR1 is SEHNR and CDR2 is FQNEAQ (reference sequence). The CDR3 sequence is 16 residues long. Trimming removed 6 bases from V and 4 bases from J, with 21 bases in between. CDR3: CASRAKLDGIVETQYF. CDR3 DNA: TGTGCCAGCAGAGCTAAACTAGACGGAATAGTAGAGACCCAGTACTTC.